This TCR beta chain stems from a study of radiotherapy plus CTLA-4 blockade in lung cancer. For the study at large: Disease control was present in more than 25% of patients, and objective responses in about 18%.

Only in-frame clones appear in the TCRdb table, and some are missing; sequencing was by immunoSEQ multiplex PCR. The sample has 130,000 or so clones, around 90% seen once. Comments on this clone: Its antigen remains unidentified.

Study results and caveats: In blood, TCR clones derived from the tumor expanded after radiotherapy plus ipilimumab.

The CDR3 has 12 amino acids. The V and J ends lost 5 bases and 6 bases respectively, with 9 bases between them. Looked up from germline, CDR1 is SGHAT and CDR2 is FQNNGV. Sequenced material: peripheral blood, taken from a patient treated with radiotherapy plus ipilimumab. The J gene is TRBJ2-3, the V gene TRBV11-2; no clear D gene. The source is a human donor with non-small cell lung cancer that progressed on radiotherapy plus ipilimumab. The CDR3: CASSRNGDTQYF. CDR3 coding DNA: TGTGCCAGCAGCCGTAACGGGGATACGCAGTATTTT.